This T cell receptor beta chain was profiled in a study of naive and memory T cell subsets. Two oligonucleotides, mixed equimolar, formed the beta constant-region primer covering TRBC1 and TRBC2. Nested alpha and beta constant-region primers with the SP2 primer drove four PCR rounds on ligated cDNA. TCRdb called the UMI-ligation and nested PCR reads again in MiXCR, with one record for every CDR3 protein. The table shows some 110,000 distinct CDR3 sequences, with just over 35% occurring only once. The clonotype comes from a human donor in good health. Sequencing was carried out using central memory CD4+ T cells from blood.

Here the CDR3 DNA reads TGCAGTGCTAGTGGCCTATATCCCTACGAGCAGTACTTC. Its translation is CSASGLYPYEQYF. The chain recombines TRBV20-1 with TRBJ2-7; D ambiguous. This CDR3 spans 13 amino acids. The germline V and J ends were trimmed by 3 bases and 2 bases, with 11 bases remaining between them. Germline V lookup: CDR1 DFQATT, CDR2 SNEGSKA (reference sequence).